These T cell receptor beta chains were read from a single sample in a study of T-cell memory formation after mild COVID-19. From the 5' RACE reads, TCRdb called clonotypes with MiXCR, one entry per CDR3 protein. Altogether about half a million distinct CDR3 sequences are present, around a sixth being singletons, with the ten largest covering roughly an eighth. What was sequenced was PBMCs or a T cell subset sorted from them (not recorded which). These receptors came from an adult woman who had mild COVID-19 (a few samples of this study predate the infection). Cell type and time point are not known. CDR3s include the opening cysteine and the closing phenylalanine or tryptophan. The D gene is left open where the match is weak. Expanded clones get a size class; other rows say once, few or many, or leave the size out.

>TRBJ2-5|TRBV10-3|few|NA
CAIRQGLEGTQYF
TGTGCCATCAGACAGGGACTCGAGGGGACCCAGTACTTC
>TRBJ1-2|TRBV2|NA|NA
CASSVLDTYTF
TGTGCCAGCAGCGTATTGGACACCTACACCTTC
>TRBJ2-3|TRBV24-1|NA|TRBD2
CATSDTGTSGGFTDTQYF
TGTGCCACCAGTGATACCGGGACTAGCGGGGGATTTACAGATACGCAGTATTTT
>TRBJ1-2|TRBV5-1|NA|NA
CASSLGPGDSLGYTF
TGCGCCAGCAGCTTGGGTCCGGGGGATTCGCTTGGCTACACCTTC
>TRBJ2-5|TRBV7-2|few|NA
CASSLFLGQSETQYF
TGTGCCAGCAGCTTATTTCTGGGCCAGTCGGAGACCCAGTACTTC
>TRBJ1-6|TRBV30|NA|TRBD1
CAYEPGQGNSPLHF
TGTGCCTACGAACCGGGACAGGGGAATTCACCCCTCCACTTT
>TRBJ2-3|TRBV28|NA|NA
CASSPRPTSDTQYF
TGTGCCAGCAGCCCTAGACCGACGTCAGATACGCAGTATTTT
>TRBJ1-2|TRBV9|many|TRBD1
CASSAGTGGDYGYTF
TGTGCCAGCAGCGCCGGGACAGGGGGGGACTATGGCTACACCTTC
>TRBJ2-7|TRBV5-6|few|NA
CASSPLGKSGGNEQYF
TGTGCCAGCAGCCCTCTAGGTAAATCTGGGGGAAACGAGCAGTACTTC
>TRBJ1-1|TRBV10-3|few|TRBD1
CAIRQGGNTEAFF
TGTGCCATTAGACAGGGGGGGAACACTGAAGCTTTCTTT
>TRBJ1-1|TRBV11-3|few|TRBD1
CASTRTGNTEAFF
TGTGCCAGCACTCGGACAGGCAACACTGAAGCTTTCTTT
>TRBJ2-1|TRBV10-3|few|TRBD2
CAISERTSGRIEQFF
TGTGCCATCAGTGAGCGCACTAGCGGGCGTATTGAGCAGTTCTTC